The rows below give T cell receptor beta chains drawn from one sample of a study of cytomegalovirus exposure and HLA in healthy donors. Sequencing used immunoSEQ multiplex PCR; TCRdb keeps in-frame clones, though not all of them. The sample lists 140,000 to 150,000 clones, less than 90% occurring once. Material for sequencing was PBMCs. The receptor set was obtained from a boy younger than 10 in good health and CMV-seronegative. Both conserved end residues are part of each CDR3. The D gene is left open where the match is weak. Clone size is shown for a subset of rows, as once, few, many or a class of expanded clone.

clone size: -; D gene: -; J gene: TRBJ1-5; V gene: TRBV13; CDR3 protein: CASSPRRQRGTGRQPQHF; CDR3 DNA: TGTGCCAGCAGCCCGAGACGACAGCGCGGCACTGGACGGCAGCCCCAGCATTTT
clone size: -; D gene: -; J gene: TRBJ2-1; V gene: TRBV25-1; CDR3 protein: CASSDTREFPNEQFF; CDR3 DNA: TGTGCCAGCAGTGACACTCGGGAGTTCCCCAATGAGCAGTTCTTC
clone size: -; D gene: -; J gene: TRBJ2-2; V gene: TRBV18; CDR3 protein: CASSPRLPQNTGELFF; CDR3 DNA: TGTGCCAGCTCACCAAGATTACCACAGAACACCGGGGAGCTGTTTTTT
clone size: -; D gene: -; J gene: TRBJ1-6; V gene: TRBV25-1; CDR3 protein: CASQEGAGLYNSPLHF; CDR3 DNA: TGTGCCAGCCAAGAAGGGGCAGGCCTCTATAATTCACCCCTCCACTTT
clone size: -; D gene: TRBD1; J gene: TRBJ1-2; V gene: TRBV4-3; CDR3 protein: CASKTNVQGPYGYTF; CDR3 DNA: TGCGCCAGCAAAACTAATGTACAGGGGCCCTATGGCTACACCTTC
clone size: once; D gene: -; J gene: TRBJ2-7; V gene: TRBV9; CDR3 protein: CASSVRLNYEQYF; CDR3 DNA: TGTGCCAGCAGCGTAAGACTTAATTACGAGCAGTACTTC
clone size: -; D gene: -; J gene: TRBJ1-1; V gene: TRBV7-9; CDR3 protein: CASSSNTFAPEAFF; CDR3 DNA: TGTGCCAGCAGCTCGAACACGTTCGCCCCTGAAGCTTTCTTT
clone size: -; D gene: -; J gene: TRBJ2-5; V gene: TRBV7-9; CDR3 protein: CASSLDARAETQYF; CDR3 DNA: TGTGCCAGCAGCTTAGATGCCAGGGCGGAGACCCAGTACTTC
clone size: -; D gene: TRBD1; J gene: TRBJ2-5; V gene: TRBV10-3; CDR3 protein: CAISSGQGQETQYF; CDR3 DNA: TGTGCCATCAGTAGCGGACAGGGCCAAGAGACCCAGTACTTC
clone size: -; D gene: -; J gene: TRBJ2-7; V gene: TRBV2; CDR3 protein: CATDTNSYEQYF; CDR3 DNA: TGTGCCACGGACACAAACTCCTACGAGCAGTACTTC
clone size: -; D gene: -; J gene: TRBJ1-2; V gene: TRBV28; CDR3 protein: CASSFRTRYGYTF; CDR3 DNA: TGTGCCAGCAGTTTCAGAACAAGATATGGCTACACCTTC
clone size: -; D gene: -; J gene: TRBJ2-7; V gene: TRBV7-2; CDR3 protein: CASSLFSYEQYF; CDR3 DNA: TGTGCCAGCAGCTTATTCTCTTACGAGCAGTACTTC
clone size: few; D gene: TRBD1; J gene: TRBJ1-1; V gene: TRBV6-5; CDR3 protein: CASSYRHRGNTEAFF; CDR3 DNA: TGTGCCAGCAGTTACCGCCACAGGGGGAACACTGAAGCTTTCTTT
clone size: few; D gene: -; J gene: TRBJ2-5; V gene: TRBV7-9; CDR3 protein: CASSLRTDGETQYF; CDR3 DNA: TGTGCCAGCAGCCTCAGGACAGACGGAGAGACCCAGTACTTC
clone size: -; D gene: -; J gene: TRBJ1-4; V gene: TRBV6-1; CDR3 protein: CASSERLRLAF; CDR3 DNA: TGTGCCAGCAGTGAACGCCTTAGACTCGCTTTT
clone size: -; D gene: -; J gene: TRBJ1-1; V gene: TRBV7-9; CDR3 protein: CASSFRISGGTEAFF; CDR3 DNA: TGTGCCAGCAGCTTTAGGATCTCGGGGGGCACTGAAGCTTTCTTT
clone size: -; D gene: TRBD1; J gene: TRBJ1-6; V gene: TRBV19; CDR3 protein: CASSLLAGTGKSPLHF; CDR3 DNA: TGTGCCAGTAGTCTCTTAGCGGGGACAGGGAAATCACCCCTCCACTTT
clone size: -; D gene: TRBD2; J gene: TRBJ2-7; V gene: TRBV6-1; CDR3 protein: CASSALSSGISYEQYF; CDR3 DNA: TGTGCCAGCAGTGCGCTCTCTAGCGGGATTTCCTACGAGCAGTACTTC
clone size: -; D gene: TRBD1; J gene: TRBJ2-1; V gene: TRBV18; CDR3 protein: CASSPGTENVLQFF; CDR3 DNA: TGTGCCAGCTCACCCGGGACAGAAAACGTACTGCAGTTCTTC
clone size: -; D gene: -; J gene: TRBJ2-5; V gene: TRBV5-6; CDR3 protein: CASSLVQGWTQYF; CDR3 DNA: TGTGCCAGCAGCTTGGTTCAGGGTTGGACCCAGTACTTC
clone size: -; D gene: TRBD2; J gene: TRBJ2-1; V gene: TRBV7-6; CDR3 protein: CASSQWTSGGDEQFF; CDR3 DNA: TGTGCCAGCAGCCAATGGACTAGCGGGGGTGATGAGCAGTTCTTC
clone size: -; D gene: TRBD2; J gene: TRBJ2-7; V gene: TRBV7-9; CDR3 protein: CASSLVHKAGVEQYF; CDR3 DNA: TGTGCCAGCAGCTTAGTTCATAAAGCGGGGGTCGAGCAGTACTTC
clone size: -; D gene: -; J gene: TRBJ1-3; V gene: TRBV9; CDR3 protein: CASRDSGNTIYF; CDR3 DNA: TGTGCCAGCAGGGACAGTGGAAACACCATATATTTT
clone size: -; D gene: TRBD1; J gene: TRBJ2-2; V gene: TRBV19; CDR3 protein: CASSNRDRVSGELFF; CDR3 DNA: TGTGCCAGTAGCAACCGGGACAGGGTCTCCGGGGAGCTGTTTTTT
clone size: -; D gene: TRBD2; J gene: TRBJ2-1; V gene: TRBV6-4; CDR3 protein: CASSGLAGGPNEQFF; CDR3 DNA: TGTGCCAGCAGTGGACTAGCGGGGGGGCCCAATGAGCAGTTCTTC
clone size: -; D gene: -; J gene: TRBJ2-2; V gene: TRBV7-9; CDR3 protein: CASRSTGRVSGELFF; CDR3 DNA: TGTGCCAGCAGATCCACAGGGAGGGTTTCCGGGGAGCTGTTTTTT
clone size: -; D gene: -; J gene: TRBJ1-1; V gene: TRBV21-1; CDR3 protein: CASSNSPGPKTEAFF; CDR3 DNA: TGTGCCAGCAGCAACTCTCCAGGGCCAAAGACTGAAGCTTTCTTT
clone size: -; D gene: TRBD2; J gene: TRBJ2-3; V gene: TRBV9; CDR3 protein: CASSRWGLAGTWRGTDTQYF; CDR3 DNA: TGTGCCAGCAGCCGGTGGGGACTAGCGGGGACGTGGCGGGGCACAGATACGCAGTATTTT
clone size: -; D gene: -; J gene: TRBJ2-7; V gene: TRBV5-5; CDR3 protein: CASSPSQPGGEQYF; CDR3 DNA: TGTGCCAGCAGCCCATCACAACCCGGGGGTGAGCAGTACTTC
clone size: -; D gene: -; J gene: TRBJ1-3; V gene: TRBV9; CDR3 protein: CASSVASDSGNTIYF; CDR3 DNA: TGTGCCAGCAGCGTAGCCTCAGACTCTGGAAACACCATATATTTT
clone size: -; D gene: -; J gene: TRBJ2-3; V gene: TRBV4-1; CDR3 protein: CASSQDRLRGSTDTQYF; CDR3 DNA: TGCGCCAGCAGCCAAGATCGTCTACGGGGAAGCACAGATACGCAGTATTTT
clone size: -; D gene: -; J gene: TRBJ1-2; V gene: TRBV6-5; CDR3 protein: CASREGFNYGYTF; CDR3 DNA: TGTGCCAGCAGGGAGGGATTCAACTATGGCTACACCTTC
clone size: -; D gene: TRBD1; J gene: TRBJ2-7; V gene: TRBV14; CDR3 protein: CASSTNRGSYEQYF; CDR3 DNA: TGTGCCAGCAGTACCAACAGGGGCTCCTACGAGCAGTACTTC
clone size: -; D gene: -; J gene: TRBJ2-7; V gene: TRBV7-9; CDR3 protein: CASSLSELASYEQYF; CDR3 DNA: TGTGCCAGCAGCTTAAGTGAACTAGCTTCCTACGAGCAGTACTTC
clone size: -; D gene: TRBD1; J gene: TRBJ1-6; V gene: TRBV5-1; CDR3 protein: CASQQGVGPPLHF; CDR3 DNA: TGCGCCAGCCAACAGGGGGTGGGTCCACCCCTCCACTTT
clone size: -; D gene: -; J gene: TRBJ2-1; V gene: TRBV29-1; CDR3 protein: CSVAPGGGGDQFF; CDR3 DNA: TGCAGCGTCGCCCCTGGGGGCGGGGGAGACCAGTTCTTC
clone size: -; D gene: -; J gene: TRBJ2-1; V gene: TRBV6-5; CDR3 protein: CASSYIRLENEQFF; CDR3 DNA: TGTGCCAGCAGTTACATTCGATTAGAAAATGAGCAGTTCTTC
clone size: once; D gene: -; J gene: TRBJ2-7; V gene: TRBV7-2; CDR3 protein: CASSLARYEQYF; CDR3 DNA: TGTGCCAGCAGCTTAGCGAGGTACGAGCAGTACTTC
clone size: -; D gene: -; J gene: TRBJ2-3; V gene: TRBV6-5; CDR3 protein: CASSYSLLKRTDTQYF; CDR3 DNA: TGTGCCAGCAGTTACTCACTATTAAAGCGCACAGATACGCAGTATTTT
clone size: -; D gene: TRBD1; J gene: TRBJ2-7; V gene: TRBV27; CDR3 protein: CASSLGWWGQGDEQYF; CDR3 DNA: TGTGCCAGCAGTTTAGGGTGGTGGGGACAGGGTGACGAGCAGTACTTC
clone size: -; D gene: TRBD2; J gene: TRBJ2-1; V gene: TRBV7-3; CDR3 protein: CASSSVAGGAYNEQFF; CDR3 DNA: TGTGCCAGCAGCTCTGTAGCGGGGGGGGCCTACAATGAGCAGTTCTTC
clone size: -; D gene: TRBD1; J gene: TRBJ2-2; V gene: TRBV5-4; CDR3 protein: CASSKQGLGTGELFF; CDR3 DNA: TGTGCCAGCAGCAAACAGGGGCTCGGCACCGGGGAGCTGTTTTTT
clone size: -; D gene: TRBD2; J gene: TRBJ2-1; V gene: TRBV29-1; CDR3 protein: CSVVSSGRGDEQFF; CDR3 DNA: TGCAGCGTTGTAAGTAGCGGGAGAGGGGATGAGCAGTTCTTC